The 14 T cell receptor beta chains presented below share a single source sample, sequenced in a study of T cell therapy after organ transplantation. Some clones are missing from TCRdb's copy, which holds only in-frame ones; the method was immunoSEQ multiplex PCR. The sample has 1,500 to 2,000 clones; over 85% are singletons. These receptors have no known antigen. Time point specified: 20-29 weeks after completion of therapy. Source: CD8+ T cells from blood, taken after autologous CMV-specific T cell therapy. The receptor source for this set is a human patient who had received a solid organ transplant and had CMV disease. A share of the T cells may be of graft donor origin.

The chain joins TRBV4-1 to TRBJ1-2, with TRBD1 matching 7 bases. CDR1 and CDR2 from the germline V gene are MGHRA and YSYEKL. The CDR3 extends over 17 amino acids. The V gene end was trimmed by 0 bases and the J gene end by 4 bases; junction bases not matched to a gene: 11. The CDR3 spells CASSQDETGWESYGYTF. The CDR3, as DNA: TGCGCCAGCAGCCAAGATGAGACAGGGTGGGAGAGCTATGGCTACACCTTC.

The rearrangement uses TRBV5-4 and TRBJ1-2; D may be TRBD1 (6 bases). The germline V gene encodes CDR1 SGHNT and CDR2 YYREEE (reference sequence). The V end lost 4 bases, the J end lost 4 bases, and 14 bases lay between the germline ends. This CDR3 has 14 residues. This chain's CDR3 is CASSPPGALYGYTF. The CDR3 nucleotides read TGTGCCAGCAGCCCTCCGGGGGCCCTCTATGGCTACACCTTC.

Here the CDR3 DNA reads TGCGCCAGCAGCCTAGGACGGGGGGTCACTGAAGCTTTCTTT. Residues: CASSLGRGVTEAFF. The V gene is TRBV5-1, the J gene TRBJ1-1, with D possibly TRBD1 on 5 matching bases. V shed 4 bases and J shed 4 bases, with 14 bases lying between them. CDR3 size: 14 residues. Germline V gives CDR1 SGHRS, CDR2 YFSETQ.

The chain combines TRBV5-1 with TRBJ1-5; D not resolved. The length of the CDR3 is 12 residues. CDR1 and CDR2 from the germline V gene are SGHRS and YFSETQ. The V gene lost 5 bases and the J gene lost 10 bases, with 13 bases spanning the gap. The DNA for the CDR3 is TGCGCCAGCAGTAAAGAGGTTCTCCCCCAGCATTTT. Translating it yields CASSKEVLPQHF.

The chain combines TRBV27 with TRBJ2-1, with 12 bases identical to TRBD1. The ends lost 8 bases at V and 6 bases at J; junction bases unmatched: 20. CDR3 length: 19 amino acids. CDR1 MNHEY and CDR2 SMNVEV come from the germline V gene (reference sequence). The DNA for the CDR3 is TGTGCCAGCTCCTATACCGGGACAGGGGGCGCCGGTTGGACCAATGAGCAGTTCTTC. Encoded protein: CASSYTGTGGAGWTNEQFF.

The rearrangement uses TRBV2 and TRBJ1-1; D possibly corresponds to TRBD1 (6 bases). Germline CDR1 SNHLY, CDR2 FYNNEI. Trimming shortened V by 8 bases and J by 5 bases, and 9 bases separated the two germline ends. CDR3 length: 11 residues. The DNA of the CDR3 is TGTGCCAGCCTCAGGGGAACTGAAGCTTTCTTT. Translation gives CASLRGTEAFF. Full variable domain (outside the CDR3, taken from reference TRBV2 and TRBJ1-1): EPEVTQTPSHQVTQMGQEVILRCVPISNHLYFYWYRQILGQKVEFLVSFYNNEISEKSEIFDDQFSVERPDGSNFTLKIRSTKLEDSAMYFCASLRGTEAFFGQGTRLTVV.

The V and J genes are TRBV6-1 and TRBJ2-7; D not certain. Germline V gene data show CDR1 as MNHNS and CDR2 as SASEGT. Trimming left V 1 base short and J 3 bases short, with 4 bases between. The CDR3 is made up of 12 amino acids. CDR3 sequence: CASSEGNYEQYF. CDR3 DNA sequence: TGTGCCAGCAGTGAAGGTAACTACGAGCAGTACTTC.

This chain uses TRBV11-2 with TRBJ2-2; D uncertain. V was pared by 3 bases and J by 5 bases, with 7 bases between. The CDR3 runs to 13 residues. Per germline, CDR1 SGHAT and CDR2 FQNNGV. The CDR3, as DNA: TGTGCCAGCAGCTTCGAGTTTACCGGGGAGCTGTTTTTT. It specifies CASSFEFTGELFF.

This chain links TRBV5-6 with TRBJ1-3; no reliable D call. Between the trimmed V and J ends, which lost 2 bases and 0 bases, there was a span of 3 bases. The CDR3 has 13 amino acids. Germline V gives CDR1 SGHDT, CDR2 YYEEEE. The CDR3 DNA reads as TGTGCCAGCAGCTTCGTCTCTGGAAACACCATATATTTT. It translates to CASSFVSGNTIYF.

The chain has TRBV11-2 and TRBJ1-1, with D possibly being TRBD1 (6 bases). In germline, CDR1 is SGHAT, CDR2 FQNNGV. V lost 5 bases and J 5 bases, leaving 15 bases between the germline ends. The CDR3 contains 14 residues. CDR3 amino acids: CASSPGQDWTEAFF. CDR3 in DNA: TGTGCCAGCAGCCCGGGACAAGATTGGACTGAAGCTTTCTTT.

V gene TRBV27 combines with J gene TRBJ1-5; D possibly corresponds to TRBD1 (5 bases). The V end was cut by 5 bases, the J end by 8 bases, with 13 bases between. The germline CDR1 and CDR2 sequences are MNHEY and SMNVEV (reference sequence). This CDR3 is 13 amino acids long. CDR3 loop: CASSMLAGKPQHF. The CDR3 bases are TGTGCCAGCAGTATGTTGGCAGGGAAGCCCCAGCATTTT.

V and J are TRBV9 and TRBJ2-7; tentative D call: TRBD2 (6 bases). Trimming took 0 bases from V and 4 from J, leaving 11 bases between them. This CDR3 comprises 14 residues. Germline V CDR1 and CDR2: SGDLS, YYNGEE. CDR3 sequence reads: CASSVEGSGYEQYF. The CDR3 DNA follows: TGTGCCAGCAGCGTAGAGGGTAGCGGATACGAGCAGTACTTC.

J is TRBJ2-7 and V is TRBV18; TRBD1 aligns across 7 bases. J gave up 4 bases and V 3 bases, and 21 bases lay outside the gene matches. The germline V gene encodes CDR1 KGHSH and CDR2 LQKENI. The CDR3 is 19 amino acids. CDR3 in DNA: TGTGCCAGCTCACCTGAAGAGCAGGATTTAAGGGGGCTTGATTACGAGCAGTACTTC. It translates to CASSPEEQDLRGLDYEQYF.

This clone was found a few times. The rearrangement uses TRBV4-2 and TRBJ1-2; 9 bases fit TRBD1. Trimming took 2 bases from V and 8 from J; bases not matched to a gene: 6. Germline V CDR1 and CDR2: LGHNA, YNFKEQ. The CDR3 consists of 14 residues. The CDR3 DNA reads as TGTGCCAGCAGCCAACGGGACAGGGAGGAAGGCTACACCTTC. Residues: CASSQRDREEGYTF.